Presented here are 10 T cell receptor beta chains from one specimen sequenced in a study of T cell changes during pregnancy in multiple sclerosis. Sequencing was performed with immunoSEQ multiplex PCR; in TCRdb, only in-frame clones are kept and a portion is missing. The data show about 97,000 clones, about 90% seen once. The sequencing used peripheral blood, collected in the second trimester of pregnancy. Source of these receptors: a female donor with multiple sclerosis, enrolled in a pregnancy study.

The rearrangement joins TRBV27 to TRBJ2-3, with 8 bases fitting TRBD1. J was trimmed by 4 bases and V by 3 bases; bases with no gene match: 6. This CDR3 is built from 15 residues. The germline gives CDR1 MNHEY, CDR2 SMNVEV (reference sequence). Written as DNA, the CDR3 is TGTGCCAGCAGTTTGCGGACAGGGAGCGCAGATACGCAGTATTTT. It is translated as CASSLRTGSADTQYF.

The chain recombines TRBV7-2 with TRBJ1-3; the D is unclear. The germline CDR1 and CDR2 sequences are SGHTA and FQGNSA. Trimming took 3 bases from V and 0 from J, leaving 9 bases between them. The length of the CDR3 is 15 residues. The CDR3: CASSFGGASGNTIYF. CDR3 nucleotides: TGTGCCAGCAGCTTTGGAGGCGCCTCTGGAAACACCATATATTTT.

V gene TRBV18 combines with J gene TRBJ1-2, with D maybe TRBD1 (5 bases). The CDR3 sequence is 13 residues long. Looked up from germline, CDR1 is KGHSH and CDR2 is LQKENI. The V and J ends lost 1 base and 4 bases respectively, with 7 bases between them. CDR3 sequence reads: CASSPQGVYGYTF. DNA for the CDR3: TGTGCCAGCTCACCACAAGGGGTCTATGGCTACACCTTC. Together with reference TRBV18 and TRBJ1-2, the CDR3 gives the full variable domain: NAGVMQNPRHLVRRRGQEARLRCSPMKGHSHVYWYRQLPEEGLKFMVYLQKENIIDESGMPKERFSAEFPKEGPSILRIQQVVRGDSAAYFCASSPQGVYGYTFGSGTRLTVV.

The V and J genes are TRBV10-3 and TRBJ2-1, with 12 positions matching TRBD1. This CDR3 spans 15 amino acids. Trimming removed 3 bases from V and 13 bases from J; junction bases left unmatched: 10. Per the germline V gene, CDR1 is ENHRY and CDR2 is SYGVKD. CDR3 DNA sequence: TGTGCCATCAGTGAATCTTCGGTGGGACAGGGGGCTCAGTTCTTC. This gives the protein CAISESSVGQGAQFF.

The genes are TRBV25-1 and TRBJ2-3, with a weak D call TRBD2 (6 bases). The CDR3 extends over 15 amino acids. Germline CDR1 MGHDK, CDR2 SYGVNS. V dropped 8 bases and J dropped 2 bases, with 17 bases sitting between them. CDR3 loop: CASRYGGGTTDTQYF. In DNA form, the CDR3 reads TGTGCCAGCCGTTACGGGGGAGGTACCACAGATACGCAGTATTTT.

As regards this clone: Other DNA sequences of this sample code for an identical CDR3. V and J are TRBV5-6 and TRBJ2-7; no clear D gene. The CDR3 is 11 amino acids. Trimming pared 0 bases from V and 7 bases from J, leaving 5 bases between. Looked up from germline, CDR1 is SGHDT and CDR2 is YYEEEE. CDR3 region: CASSLEREQYF. In nucleotides, the CDR3 is TGTGCCAGCAGCTTGGAGAGAGAGCAGTACTTC.

This chain joins TRBV5-1 and TRBJ2-1; 10 nucleotides align to TRBD2. Per germline, CDR1 SGHRS and CDR2 YFSETQ. This CDR3 region has 16 residues. The ends lost 0 bases at V and 7 bases at J; junction bases unmatched: 7. CDR3 DNA sequence: TGCGCCAGCAGCTTGGCCCCAGCGGGAGGGTATAATGAGCAGTTCTTC. It is translated as CASSLAPAGGYNEQFF.

CDR3 protein: CASVRGAEAFF. In nucleotides, the CDR3 is TGTGCCAGCGTTCGAGGCGCTGAAGCTTTCTTT. V is TRBV2 and J is TRBJ1-1; D not resolved. Trimming removed 8 bases at V and 6 bases at J, with 10 bases between. The CDR3 covers 11 residues. Looked up from germline, CDR1 is SNHLY and CDR2 is FYNNEI.

The J gene is TRBJ2-7, the V gene TRBV28, with 8 bases fitting TRBD1. Per the germline V gene, CDR1 is MDHEN and CDR2 is SYDVKM. There are 13 residues in the CDR3. V was pared by 4 bases and J by 7 bases, with 6 bases of the junction left unmatched. CDR3 region: CASSSPDRDEQYF. Written as DNA, the CDR3 is TGTGCCAGCAGTTCCCCGGACAGGGATGAGCAGTACTTC.

This chain links TRBV28 with TRBJ1-5; D remains unclear. The germline CDR1 and CDR2 sequences are MDHEN and SYDVKM. V was clipped by 3 bases and J by 2 bases, with 11 bases between them. The CDR3 sequence is 15 residues long. This CDR3 is CASSFDPEGNQPQHF. DNA of the CDR3: TGTGCCAGCAGTTTCGACCCGGAGGGCAATCAGCCCCAGCATTTT.